Shown below are 21 T cell receptor beta chains from a single sample sequenced in a study of T-cell reconstitution after alpha-beta-depleted transplantation in children. Unique molecular identifiers were incorporated when the TCRbeta library was constructed. MiXCR was run by TCRdb on the PCR reads, yielding one entry per CDR3 protein. The sample carries some 290,000 distinct CDR3 sequences, almost 10% recorded once. The specimen was PBMCs from the stem cell graft donor, collected from the stem cell graft. The source of these receptors is a human donor who donated a stem cell graft to a child with SCID.

This clonotype has a count of ten or more. The V gene is TRBV7-8, the J gene TRBJ2-3; 15 bases align to TRBD2. Germline CDR1 is SGHVS and CDR2 is FQNEAQ. CDR3 length equals 17 residues. V shed 5 bases and J 3 bases; nucleotides not matched to a gene: 6. For the CDR3, the DNA is TGTGCCAGCAGCCCCGGACTAGCGGGGGGGTGGACAGATACGCAGTATTTT. Translation gives CASSPGLAGGWTDTQYF.

In its sample, this clonotype was seen many times. The chain links TRBV20-1 to TRBJ2-7, with D unclear. The CDR3 has 14 amino acids. V lost 2 bases to trimming and J lost 0 bases, with 11 bases between them. Germline V gene sequence: CDR1 DFQATT, CDR2 SNEGSKA (reference sequence). The CDR3 spells CSARPASYSYEQYF. CDR3 DNA sequence: TGCAGTGCTAGACCCGCCAGTTACTCCTACGAGCAGTACTTC.

The V gene is TRBV29-1, the J gene TRBJ1-2, with 9 bases aligning to TRBD1. After removal of 2 bases from V and 4 bases from J, the junction contained 8 bases not matched to a gene. The CDR3 length is 15 residues. The germline gives CDR1 SQVTM, CDR2 ANQGSEA. CDR3 DNA sequence: TGCAGCGTTGAAAGGGGACAGGGATGGATCTATGGCTACACCTTC. Amino acid sequence: CSVERGQGWIYGYTF.

The rearrangement uses TRBV12-3 or TRBV12-4 and TRBJ1-5; TRBD1 matches at 8 bases. The CDR3 has 12 amino acids. With V trimmed by 7 bases and J by 7 bases, 3 bases remained unmatched. The CDR3 is CASMTGAQPQHF. CDR3 in DNA: TGTGCCAGCATGACAGGGGCCCAGCCCCAGCATTTT.

This clonotype has just a few counts. This chain links TRBV7-3 with TRBJ2-1, with D possibly matching TRBD1 (6 bases). CDR3 size: 13 residues. Germline lookup yields CDR1 SGHTA and CDR2 FQGTGA. The V end lost 5 bases, the J end lost 7 bases, and 12 bases lay between the germline ends. The CDR3 region has the DNA TGTGCCAGCAGCACCTACAGGGAAAATGAGCAGTTCTTC. This sequence encodes CASSTYRENEQFF.

This clonotype has more than one count but fewer than ten. V gene TRBV7-9 combines with J gene TRBJ2-2, with D maybe TRBD1 (5 bases). Germline CDR1 is SEHNR and CDR2 is FQNEAQ (reference sequence). The CDR3 consists of 16 residues. The V end lost 2 bases, the J end lost 4 bases, and 14 bases lay between the germline ends. CDR3 nucleotides: TGTGCCAGCAGCTTAAGTCCCCAGGGTCTCACCGGGGAGCTGTTTTTT. Amino acids: CASSLSPQGLTGELFF.

There are a few counts of this clonotype. The rearrangement uses TRBV7-3 and TRBJ2-7, with a weak D call TRBD1 (6 bases). There are 13 residues in the CDR3. With 5 bases removed from V and 2 bases from J, the gap between germline ends came to 10 bases. The V gene's germline CDR1 is SGHTA and CDR2 FQGTGA. CDR3: CASSTDRTYEQYF. The CDR3 nucleotides are TGTGCCAGCAGCACGGACAGAACCTACGAGCAGTACTTC.

V is TRBV19 and J is TRBJ1-1; maybe TRBD1 (6 bases). CDR3 length: 17 amino acids. Germline V gene lookup returns CDR1 LNHDA and CDR2 SQIVND (reference sequence). Trimming cost V 8 bases and J 1 base, with 23 bases left between them. The CDR3 protein is CASSHGGASLENTEAFF. CDR3 nucleotide sequence: TGTGCCAGTTCCCATGGGGGCGCTAGTCTGGAGAACACTGAAGCTTTCTTT.

This clonotype was seen ten or more times. The rearrangement joins TRBV3-1 to TRBJ2-2, with 7 nucleotides matching TRBD1. The germline V gene has CDR1 LGHDT and CDR2 YNNKEL (reference sequence). V shed 3 bases, J shed 3 bases, and the junction held 1 base outside the gene matches. The CDR3 is 14 residues long. Here the CDR3 reads CASSQQGDTGELFF. In DNA form, the CDR3 reads TGTGCCAGCAGCCAGCAGGGGGACACCGGGGAGCTGTTTTTT.

In this sample, this clonotype turned up many times. The gene calls are TRBV12-3 or TRBV12-4 and TRBJ1-1; the D gene is possibly TRBD1 (5 bases). This CDR3 has 14 amino acids. Trimming pared 2 bases from V and 4 bases from J, leaving 11 bases between. This chain's CDR3 is CASSLFGGGTEAFF. CDR3 DNA sequence: TGTGCCAGCAGTTTATTTGGTGGGGGCACTGAAGCTTTCTTT.

The chain couples TRBV27 to TRBJ1-2, with D tentatively TRBD1 (5 bases). Germline values: CDR1 MNHEY, CDR2 SMNVEV (reference sequence). This CDR3 contains 14 residues. V was pared by 0 bases and J by 4 bases, with 9 bases between. CDR3 nucleotides: TGTGCCAGCAGTTTATCCCCGACAGCCTATGGCTACACCTTC. As protein: CASSLSPTAYGYTF.

The V and J genes are TRBV12-3 or TRBV12-4 and TRBJ2-3; 7 positions agree with TRBD1. Unmatched junction bases numbered 24, after V lost 3 bases and J lost 0 bases. The CDR3 spans 22 residues. CDR3 bases: TGTGCCAGCAGTTTCTTCGGCCTCGTCGATCAGGGGGAAACACAAAGCACAGATACGCAGTATTTT. Translation: CASSFFGLVDQGETQSTDTQYF.

V and J are TRBV29-1 and TRBJ2-7; possible D gene TRBD1, 5 bases. The CDR3 extends over 12 amino acids. V lost 4 bases and J 7 bases, leaving 14 bases between the germline ends. From germline, CDR1 is SQVTM and CDR2 ANQGSEA. Here the CDR3 DNA reads TGCAGCGTTGCCCTATCTAGGGGAGAGCAGTACTTC. It specifies CSVALSRGEQYF.

The rearrangement joins TRBV7-9 to TRBJ1-1, with D tentatively TRBD1 (6 bases). CDR3 size: 14 residues. The V gene lost 5 bases and the J gene lost 3 bases, with 13 bases spanning the gap. Germline-derived CDR1 and CDR2 are SEHNR and FQNEAQ (reference sequence). CDR3 coding DNA: TGTGCCAGCAGCAACAGGGTAACCGACACTGAAGCTTTCTTT. Protein sequence: CASSNRVTDTEAFF.

The genes are TRBV10-3 and TRBJ2-3; D not certain. Per the germline V gene, CDR1 is ENHRY and CDR2 is SYGVKD. The CDR3 totals 15 residues. V dropped 2 bases and J dropped 2 bases, with 11 bases sitting between them. The CDR3 coding sequence is TGTGCCATCAGTGAGGCGTGGACCGACACAGATACGCAGTATTTT. It is translated as CAISEAWTDTDTQYF.

The V gene is TRBV20-1, the J gene TRBJ2-7; 7 bases match TRBD2. The length of the CDR3 is 14 residues. Germline V gene lookup returns CDR1 DFQATT and CDR2 SNEGSKA (reference sequence). J gave up 7 bases and V 0 bases, and 9 bases lay outside the gene matches. CDR3 in DNA: TGCAGTGCTAGAGATCTCCCAGCGGGGTGGGAGCAGTACTTC. Amino acid sequence: CSARDLPAGWEQYF.

This sequence joins TRBV18 and TRBJ2-2; D is undetermined. The V gene lost 5 bases and the J gene lost 6 bases, with 13 bases spanning the gap. The CDR3 is 14 amino acids. Germline CDR1 reads KGHSH; CDR2 reads LQKENI. The CDR3 bases are TGTGCCAGCTCATACGACTTGGTTCCCGGGGAGCTGTTTTTT. Protein product: CASSYDLVPGELFF. Complete variable domain (other parts from reference TRBV18 and TRBJ2-2): NAGVMQNPRHLVRRRGQEARLRCSPMKGHSHVYWYRQLPEEGLKFMVYLQKENIIDESGMPKERFSAEFPKEGPSILRIQQVVRGDSAAYFCASSYDLVPGELFFGEGSRLTVL.

This clonotype was seen at least ten times. The V gene is TRBV5-1, the J gene TRBJ2-7; D is unresolved. Looked up from germline, CDR1 is SGHRS and CDR2 is YFSETQ. V was cut by 0 bases and J by 2 bases, with 9 bases left in between. This CDR3 has 14 amino acids. The CDR3 protein is CASSLDAGAYEQYF. In DNA form, the CDR3 reads TGCGCCAGCAGCTTGGATGCAGGAGCCTACGAGCAGTACTTC.

This clonotype showed up many times. J is TRBJ2-2 and V is TRBV9, with 12 bases that match TRBD2. The CDR3 runs to 16 residues. V lost 4 bases, J lost 0 bases, and 1 base stayed unmatched. Per germline, CDR1 SGDLS and CDR2 YYNGEE. CDR3 coding DNA: TGTGCCAGCAGCCCTAGCGGGGGGGCGAACACCGGGGAGCTGTTTTTT. Translation gives CASSPSGGANTGELFF.

The chain uses TRBV7-9 and TRBJ2-3, with 10 bases lining up with TRBD2. Germline trimming cut 5 bases from V and 8 bases from J; bases unmatched to any gene: 16. Germline CDR1 is SEHNR and CDR2 is FQNEAQ (reference sequence). This CDR3 contains 17 residues. In DNA form, the CDR3 reads TGTGCCAGCAGCCCTCCGTCACTAGCGGGATCCGTGGGTACGCAGTATTTT. Encoded protein: CASSPPSLAGSVGTQYF.

This clonotype was seen many times. The rearrangement links TRBV27 to TRBJ2-3, with D possibly called TRBD1 or TRBD2 (6 bases each). Per the germline V gene, CDR1 is MNHEY and CDR2 is SMNVEV (reference sequence). This CDR3 spans 15 amino acids. V gave up 0 bases and J gave up 8 bases, with 15 bases separating them. This CDR3 is CASSLSDSGASTQYF. The CDR3 DNA is TGTGCCAGCAGTTTATCTGATTCGGGGGCTAGTACGCAGTATTTT.